Listed here are 19 T cell receptor beta chains from one sample, sequenced in a study of regulatory T cells in long-lasting Graves disease. Investigators prepared the TCR beta libraries by applying iRepertoire HTBI primers and Arm-PCR of CDR3 regions. TCRdb independently ran MiXCR on the multiplex PCR reads; one entry per CDR3 protein. The top ten clones hold approximately 15% of a sample with some 250,000 distinct CDR3 sequences, around 19% of them seen once. As to time point: newly diagnosed GD, antithyroid drugs for less than 3 months. RNA from PBMCs was the source of the TCR library. Separately, the same data were catalogued under a study of T cells in Graves' hyperthyroidism and ophthalmopathy.

Sequences were derived from peripheral blood mononuclear cells (PBMCs), sampled at new diagnosis, from a patient treated with antithyroid drugs. Receptors were obtained from a woman in her 30s with Graves disease.

There are a few counts of this clonotype. The V and J genes are TRBV9 and TRBJ2-5; 7 bases align to TRBD2. V lost 1 base to trimming and J lost 3 bases; unmatched junction nucleotides: 6. Germline loops: CDR1 SGDLS, CDR2 YYNGEE. CDR3 length: 15 amino acids. CDR3 loop: CASSVWEGQKETQYF. CDR3 DNA sequence: TGTGCCAGCAGCGTATGGGAGGGCCAAAAAGAGACCCAGTACTTC.

This clonotype showed up many times. V and J are TRBV4-1 and TRBJ2-1; D possibly uses TRBD1 or TRBD2 (5 bases each). The CDR3 has 15 amino acids. Germline V gene lookup returns CDR1 MGHRA and CDR2 YSYEKL. V lost 3 bases to trimming and J lost 9 bases, with 18 bases between them. The CDR3 is CASSHPGTGSVEQFF. CDR3 nucleotide sequence: TGCGCCAGCAGCCACCCTGGGACCGGCTCTGTTGAGCAGTTCTTC.

The table lists this clonotype with many counts. The V gene is TRBV3-1, the J gene TRBJ1-4; no clear D gene. The CDR3 is 13 residues long. In germline, CDR1 is LGHDT, CDR2 YNNKEL (reference sequence). V was cut by 8 bases and J by 6 bases, with 13 bases left in between. The CDR3 DNA reads TGTGCCAGCGGTCAGTTTAGCGATGAAAAACTGTTTTTT. Its translation is CASGQFSDEKLFF.

V gene TRBV28 combines with J gene TRBJ2-7; 7 nucleotides align to TRBD1. The CDR3 is 14 residues long. CDR1 MDHEN and CDR2 SYDVKM come from the germline V gene. V dropped 1 base and J dropped 3; count of bases not matched to a gene: 3. The CDR3 DNA is TGTGCCAGCAGTTTATTGACAGGGTACTACGAGCAGTACTTC. It encodes CASSLLTGYYEQYF.

In its sample, this clonotype was seen many times. The rearrangement joins TRBV6-5 to TRBJ2-5; 11 bases match TRBD2. Trimming removed 0 bases from V and 4 bases from J; junction bases left unmatched: 4. The CDR3 contains 16 residues. The germline gives CDR1 MNHEY, CDR2 SVGAGI. In DNA, the CDR3 is TGTGCCAGCAGTTACTCCCTAGCGGGAGGAGGAGAGACCCAGTACTTC. Protein: CASSYSLAGGGETQYF.

This clonotype has ten or more counts. The chain couples TRBV6-5 to TRBJ2-1; D gene uncertain. Germline values: CDR1 MNHEY, CDR2 SVGAGI. Trimming shortened V by 4 bases and J by 8 bases, and 18 bases separated the two germline ends. This CDR3 has 15 amino acids. CDR3 nucleotides: TGTGCCAGCAGTTCGACTGAGGCGGTGGGGTATGAGCAGTTCTTC. Its protein is CASSSTEAVGYEQFF.

The table lists this clonotype with many counts. This chain connects TRBV20-1 to TRBJ2-1; 11 nucleotides match TRBD2. The V gene's germline CDR1 is DFQATT and CDR2 SNEGSKA (reference sequence). The J segment lost 0 bases and the V segment lost 2 bases, leaving 6 bases of the junction unmatched. The CDR3 covers 17 residues. Here the CDR3 DNA reads TGCAGTGCTAGACTAGCGGGGGGACTAAGCTCCTACAATGAGCAGTTCTTC. This encodes CSARLAGGLSSYNEQFF.

This clonotype was recorded at least ten times. V usage is TRBV11-3 and J usage is TRBJ2-3; 13 nucleotides agree with TRBD2. V was clipped by 5 bases and J by 6 bases; unmatched bases: 11. The CDR3 spans 17 residues. From germline, CDR1 is SGHNT and CDR2 YENEEA. This CDR3 is CASSLDGTSGALDTQYF. The CDR3 DNA follows: TGTGCCAGCAGCCTCGACGGGACTAGCGGGGCCCTGGATACGCAGTATTTT.

This clonotype was seen only once. A far larger clone is just one base off, so this is likely a read error. This rearrangement joins TRBV14 to TRBJ2-1; 12 nucleotides match TRBD1. Germline V gene data show CDR1 as SGHDN and CDR2 as FVKESK. This CDR3 is 18 amino acids long. Germline trimming cut 4 bases from V and 7 bases from J; bases unmatched to any gene: 14. The CDR3: CASSRGQGAKGFGNEQFF. The CDR3 bases are TGTGCCAGCAGCCGGGGACAGGGGGCTAAGGGGTTTGGTAATGAGCAGTTCTTC.

This clonotype occurred many times. Written as DNA, the CDR3 is TGTGCCAGCAGTTACTCCGGTCCCCCGGGGCGCTACGAGCAGTACTTC. Translated: CASSYSGPPGRYEQYF. The rearrangement links TRBV6-2 or TRBV6-3 to TRBJ2-7, with D possibly called TRBD1 or TRBD2 (5 bases each). CDR1 and CDR2 (germline): MNHEY, SVGEGT. V gave up 0 bases and J gave up 3 bases, with 15 bases separating them. The CDR3 covers 16 residues.

This clonotype was seen at least ten times. The gene calls are TRBV20-1 and TRBJ2-1, with 8 bases that match TRBD2. The germline V gene encodes CDR1 DFQATT and CDR2 SNEGSKA (reference sequence). The CDR3 sequence is 14 residues long. The junction had 9 bases not matched to a gene; V was cut back by 3 bases and J by 8 bases. The CDR3 nucleotides read TGCAGTGCTAGCCAGGGACTAGGGATCGATGAGCAGTTCTTC. It specifies CSASQGLGIDEQFF.

Ten or more counts support this clonotype. This chain connects TRBV7-2 to TRBJ1-5; perhaps TRBD1 as D (5 bases). V dropped 6 bases and J dropped 0 bases, with 9 bases sitting between them. CDR1 and CDR2 from the germline V gene are SGHTA and FQGNSA. The CDR3 consists of 14 residues. The CDR3 region is CASRSGGSNQPQHF. The CDR3 nucleotides are TGTGCCAGCAGATCCGGGGGTAGCAATCAGCCCCAGCATTTT. The variable domain in full, with the rest retrieved from reference TRBV7-2 and TRBJ1-5, is GAGVSQSPSNKVTEKGKDVELRCDPISGHTALYWYRQSLGQGLEFLIYFQGNSAPDKSGLPSDRFSAERTGGSVSTLTIQRTQQEDSAVYLCASRSGGSNQPQHFGDGTRLSIL.

About this clonotype itself: A single base separates this from a much larger clone, so it may be a read error. The chain recombines TRBV7-8 with TRBJ2-5; D may be TRBD2 (7 bases). CDR1 is SGHVS, CDR2 FQNEAQ, per germline. This CDR3 contains 17 residues. The CDR3, as DNA: TGCGCCGGCAGCCAAAACCACGGGGGGCAAAACCAAGAGACCCAGTACTTC. Amino acid sequence: CAGSQNHGGQNQETQYF.

This clonotype has at least ten counts. The V gene is TRBV7-2, the J gene TRBJ2-5; no definite D call. CDR1 is SGHTA and CDR2 is FQGNSA in the germline V gene. The CDR3 is 13 residues long. V was trimmed by 0 bases and J by 4 bases, leaving 6 bases between them. The CDR3 DNA is TGTGCCAGCAGCTTAGCTAGGAGAGAGACCCAGTACTTC. It is translated as CASSLARRETQYF. The full variable domain, in which reference TRBV7-2 and TRBJ2-5 provide the parts outside the CDR3, is GAGVSQSPSNKVTEKGKDVELRCDPISGHTALYWYRQSLGQGLEFLIYFQGNSAPDKSGLPSDRFSAERTGGSVSTLTIQRTQQEDSAVYLCASSLARRETQYFGPGTRLLVL.

This clonotype was detected many times. The chain joins TRBV2 to TRBJ1-5, with TRBD1 identical over 8 bases. The CDR3 is 15 amino acids. Germline CDR1 reads SNHLY; CDR2 reads FYNNEI. V dropped 8 bases and J dropped 7; count of bases not matched to a gene: 13. CDR3 nucleotide sequence: TGTGCCAGCCGTTACGACAGGGGAGTGGAACAGCCCCAGCATTTT. The encoded protein is CASRYDRGVEQPQHF.

This clonotype occurred a few times. The V gene is TRBV10-2, the J gene TRBJ2-3; 9 bases map to TRBD2. This CDR3 has 17 amino acids. V lost 0 bases and J lost 5; bases outside the gene matches: 9. Germline V gene lookup returns CDR1 WSHSY and CDR2 SAAADI. The CDR3 here is CASSESKGGGAGDTQYF. The CDR3 DNA sequence: TGCGCCAGCAGTGAGTCTAAAGGCGGGGGGGCTGGAGATACGCAGTATTTT.

This sequence joins TRBV12-3 or TRBV12-4 and TRBJ2-7; D gene unclear. CDR3 length: 18 amino acids. V was pared by 7 bases and J by 2 bases, with 27 bases between. The CDR3 loop reads CASKVNSNQPQQTYEQYF. Written as DNA, the CDR3 is TGTGCCAGCAAGGTGAATAGCAATCAGCCCCAGCAGACCTACGAGCAGTACTTC.

This clonotype was seen many times. V gene TRBV5-6 combines with J gene TRBJ1-1, with D unclear. Germline-derived CDR1 and CDR2 are SGHDT and YYEEEE. The CDR3 sequence is 13 residues long. Trimming removed 0 bases at V and 7 bases at J, with 10 bases between. CDR3 nucleotide sequence: TGTGCCAGCAGCTTGGGGTTTCCCAGTGAAGCTTTCTTT. Translating it yields CASSLGFPSEAFF.

This chain connects TRBV6-2 or TRBV6-3 to TRBJ2-3, with 10 bases matching TRBD2. CDR3 length: 13 residues. Germline lookup yields CDR1 MNHEY and CDR2 SVGEGT. J lost 6 bases, V lost 11 bases, and 8 bases had no gene match. In nucleotides, the CDR3 is TGTGCCGCCACTAGCGGGGTCGCGGATACGCAGTATTTT. This translates into CAATSGVADTQYF.